These 27 T cell receptor beta chains share one sample of origin, sequenced in a study of cytomegalovirus exposure and HLA in healthy donors (dated by TCRdb to the late 2010s). Libraries were built with the immunoSEQ multiplex PCR assay. The multiplex PCR relied on a mix of 60 forward primers for TCR Vbeta segments and 13 reverse primers for TCR Jbeta segments. Held by TCRdb, this immuneACCESS table contains in-frame sequences only and omits some clones. Under half of the omission traces to an unresolved V gene where checked; the cause of the rest is unknown. The sample records around 200,000 clones, 77% of which are singletons. The top ten constitute approximately 3.4% of the sample. Sequenced material: PBMCs. The receptor set was obtained from a female donor in good health and CMV-seronegative.

This rearrangement joins TRBV4-3 to TRBJ2-7; 8 bases are shared with TRBD2. Germline-derived CDR1 and CDR2 are LGHNA and YSLEER. The V gene end was trimmed by 3 bases and the J gene end by 2 bases; junction bases not matched to a gene: 6. There are 15 residues in the CDR3. The chain's CDR3 is CASSQVSGATYEQYF. CDR3 nucleotide sequence: TGCGCCAGCAGCCAGGTTAGCGGGGCGACCTACGAGCAGTACTTC.

This clone was found once. V gene TRBV9 combines with J gene TRBJ2-5; 14 nucleotides agree with TRBD2. This CDR3 has 15 residues. Per germline, CDR1 SGDLS and CDR2 YYNGEE. V shed 3 bases, J shed 5 bases, and the junction held 3 bases outside the gene matches. CDR3 coding DNA: TGTGCCAGCAGCGCCCGACTAGCGGGAGGGGAGACCCAGTACTTC. As protein: CASSARLAGGETQYF.

J is TRBJ2-5 and V is TRBV5-1; a possible D gene is TRBD2 (5 bases). Germline V lookup: CDR1 SGHRS, CDR2 YFSETQ. The CDR3 contains 13 residues. Trimming left V 9 bases short and J 3 bases short, with 15 bases between. The CDR3 coding sequence is TGCGCCACGAGGGTAGGGTTTGAAGAGACCCAGTACTTC. Translated, it gives CATRVGFEETQYF.

CDR3 DNA: TGTGCCAGCAGCTCCTCGGGCGGGGGGAATCAGCCCCAGCATTTT. Its protein is CASSSSGGGNQPQHF. The V call is TRBV7-8, the J call TRBJ1-5; a weak D match, TRBD1 (5 bases). CDR1 and CDR2 from the germline V gene are SGHVS and FQNEAQ. V lost 4 bases, J lost 4 bases, and 14 bases lay in between. The CDR3 totals 15 residues.

This chain connects TRBV20-1 to TRBJ2-5; D is unclear. The CDR3 has 10 residues. Deletions cut 6 bases from V and 7 bases from J, with 9 bases between. The germline CDR1 and CDR2 sequences are DFQATT and SNEGSKA (reference sequence). CDR3 DNA sequence: TGCAGTGCCCCGGGTGGGACCCAGTACTTC. Protein sequence: CSAPGGTQYF.

The chain couples TRBV19 to TRBJ2-7; 7 bases are a match to TRBD1. The V gene end was trimmed by 5 bases and the J gene end by 2 bases; junction bases not matched to a gene: 9. The CDR3 extends over 15 amino acids. From germline, CDR1 is LNHDA and CDR2 SQIVND (reference sequence). The CDR3 DNA reads as TGTGCCAGTAGTTCTCGGACAGGTCGGACCTACGAGCAGTACTTC. It yields the protein CASSSRTGRTYEQYF.

The sample holds a few counts of this clone. The chain uses TRBV4-1 and TRBJ2-5, with 8 bases fitting TRBD2. V was pared by 0 bases and J by 5 bases, with 8 bases of the junction left unmatched. CDR1 and CDR2 from the germline V gene are MGHRA and YSYEKL. This CDR3 comprises 16 residues. In DNA form, the CDR3 reads TGCGCCAGCAGCCAAGAGGGTGCGGGGGGCGGGGAGACCCAGTACTTC. This codes for CASSQEGAGGGETQYF.

The chain joins TRBV30 to TRBJ1-6; D is undetermined. CDR3 length: 13 amino acids. CDR1 and CDR2 (germline): GTSNPN, SVGIG (reference sequence). Trimming left V 3 bases short and J 0 bases short, with 3 bases between. In DNA form, the CDR3 reads TGTGCCTGGAGGGCCTCCTATAATTCACCCCTCCACTTT. It translates to CAWRASYNSPLHF.

The chain carries TRBV11-3 and TRBJ2-1, with TRBD2 matching 7 bases. The V gene's germline CDR1 is SGHNT and CDR2 YENEEA. The CDR3 has 15 amino acids. V lost 6 bases and J lost 7; bases outside the gene matches: 12. The CDR3 region has the DNA TGTGCCAGCAGTTTCGGATCGAGCGGGGTGAATGAGCAGTTCTTC. Amino acid sequence: CASSFGSSGVNEQFF.

This chain links TRBV5-1 with TRBJ2-1; 7 nucleotides agree with TRBD1. CDR3 length: 17 amino acids. Germline loops: CDR1 SGHRS, CDR2 YFSETQ. V gave up 1 base and J gave up 0 bases; unmatched junction bases: 7. The CDR3 DNA reads TGCGCCAGCAGCTTGCGAGAACAGGGGAGCTCCTACAATGAGCAGTTCTTC. Its translation: CASSLREQGSSYNEQFF.

In the case of this clone: One junction end disagrees with the germline gene, perhaps due to a read error. Other DNA sequences in the sample encode the same CDR3. The chain recombines TRBV9 with TRBJ2-2; maybe TRBD2 (5 bases). The CDR3 is 16 residues long. Looked up from germline, CDR1 is SGDLS and CDR2 is YYNGEE. For the CDR3, the DNA is TGTGCCAGCAGCGTAGGTGAAGCGGTCGGTACCGGGGAACTGTTTTTT. This sequence encodes CASSVGEAVGTGELFF.

The CDR3 region has the DNA TGTGCCAGCAGCCCCCGGACAGGGGGCTACTACGAGCAGTACTTC. It yields the protein CASSPRTGGYYEQYF. J is TRBJ2-7 and V is TRBV9; 11 bases match TRBD1. With 4 bases clipped from V and 3 bases from J, the junction kept 6 bases outside the gene matches. CDR1 and CDR2 (germline): SGDLS, YYNGEE. This CDR3 region has 15 residues.

The chain carries TRBV5-4 and TRBJ2-1; possibly TRBD1 for D (6 bases). The CDR3 contains 15 residues. CDR1 is SGHNT, CDR2 YYREEE, per germline (reference sequence). V was trimmed by 3 bases and J by 2 bases, leaving 12 bases between them. CDR3 bases: TGTGCCAGCAGCTCCGGACAGAGCGCCTACAATGAGCAGTTCTTC. This translates into CASSSGQSAYNEQFF.

The V call is TRBV23-1, the J call TRBJ2-7; weak D call: TRBD1 (5 bases). TRBV23-1 carries the ORF label, with uncertain function. The CDR3 is 16 amino acids. Between the trimmed V and J ends, which lost 1 base and 2 bases, there was a span of 15 bases. DNA for the CDR3: TGCGCCAGCAGTCAATACGGAGCAGGGCTCACCTACGAGCAGTACTTC. It codes for CASSQYGAGLTYEQYF.

The CDR3 sequence is CAISETGELIDNEQFF. CDR3 coding DNA: TGTGCCATCAGTGAAACAGGGGAATTAATTGACAATGAGCAGTTCTTC. The rearrangement links TRBV10-3 to TRBJ2-1; TRBD1 aligns across 7 bases. There are 16 residues in the CDR3. After removal of 3 bases from V and 5 bases from J, the junction contained 10 bases not matched to a gene. CDR1 is ENHRY and CDR2 is SYGVKD in the germline V gene.

This clone was recorded once. V usage is TRBV18 and J usage is TRBJ2-3; 10 bases match TRBD2. V gave up 3 bases and J gave up 3 bases; unmatched junction bases: 6. The CDR3 runs to 16 residues. CDR1 is KGHSH, CDR2 LQKENI, per germline. The CDR3 reads CASSPPSGRVTDTQYF. The CDR3 DNA reads TGTGCCAGCTCACCGCCTAGCGGGAGAGTGACAGATACGCAGTATTTT.

The chain combines TRBV7-3 with TRBJ2-3; TRBD2 agrees at 10 bases. The germline V gene encodes CDR1 SGHTA and CDR2 FQGTGA. V shed 2 bases and J 4 bases; nucleotides not matched to a gene: 9. CDR3 length: 17 residues. The CDR3: CASSLVRLAGGADTQYF. The CDR3 coding sequence is TGTGCCAGCAGCTTAGTCCGATTAGCGGGAGGCGCAGATACGCAGTATTTT.

About this clone: A read error may account for a junction end that differs from germline. The sample contains more than one DNA sequence encoding this CDR3. The chain combines TRBV6-5 with TRBJ1-6; 7 bases map to TRBD1. Germline CDR1 is MNHEY and CDR2 is SVGAGI. This CDR3 contains 14 residues. The CDR3 reads CASSRQGLNSPLHF. CDR3 nucleotides: TGTGCCAGCAGCCGACAGGGCCTTAATTCGCCCCTCCACTTT.

This chain links TRBV4-1 with TRBJ1-1; the D gene is possibly TRBD1 (5 bases). From germline, CDR1 is MGHRA and CDR2 YSYEKL. The CDR3 loop spans 14 amino acids. V gave up 5 bases and J gave up 3 bases, with 13 bases separating them. The DNA of the CDR3 is TGCGCCAGCAGCATAGGACAAGGTTACACTGAAGCTTTCTTT. Protein sequence: CASSIGQGYTEAFF.

The rearrangement joins TRBV19 to TRBJ2-1; TRBD2 matches 14 bases. The CDR3 is made up of 17 amino acids. The V gene's germline CDR1 is LNHDA and CDR2 SQIVND (reference sequence). With V trimmed by 9 bases and J by 6 bases, 13 bases remained unmatched. Written as DNA, the CDR3 is TGTGCCAGCACCAAGGCCGGACTAGCGGGAGGACTCAATGAGCAGTTCTTC. Translated, it gives CASTKAGLAGGLNEQFF.

This clone was seen a single time. The chain joins TRBV6-1 to TRBJ2-3; 11 bases map to TRBD2. This CDR3 spans 15 amino acids. Per the germline V gene, CDR1 is MNHNS and CDR2 is SASEGT. V lost 3 bases, J lost 3 bases, and 2 bases stayed unmatched. The CDR3 bases are TGTGCCAGCAGTGAGGGACTAGCGGCTACAGATACGCAGTATTTT. It is translated as CASSEGLAATDTQYF.

In this sample, this clone turned up once. The chain uses TRBV29-1 and TRBJ2-7; maybe TRBD1 (6 bases). Looked up from germline, CDR1 is SQVTM and CDR2 is ANQGSEA. The CDR3 spans 13 residues. V was trimmed by 6 bases and J by 5 bases, leaving 17 bases between them. CDR3 in DNA: TGCAGCGTCTTACAGGGCGAATTGGACGAGCAGTACTTC. Its protein is CSVLQGELDEQYF.

The chain is built from TRBV6-6 and TRBJ2-2; 12 nucleotides line up with TRBD2. This CDR3 spans 15 amino acids. From germline, CDR1 is MNHNY and CDR2 SVGAGI (reference sequence). J was trimmed by 4 bases and V by 6 bases; bases with no gene match: 3. CDR3 protein: CASRSLAGGTGELFF. CDR3 sequence (DNA): TGTGCCAGCAGGTCACTAGCGGGAGGCACCGGGGAGCTGTTTTTT.

The rearrangement joins TRBV7-3 to TRBJ2-3; 11 bases are shared with TRBD2. Looked up from germline, CDR1 is SGHTA and CDR2 is FQGTGA. Trimming at V came to 3 bases and at J to 4 bases, leaving 3 bases not matched to a gene. The CDR3 length is 15 residues. DNA of the CDR3: TGTGCCAGCAGCTTCACTAGCGGGAGTGCAGATACGCAGTATTTT. Encoded protein: CASSFTSGSADTQYF. Looking up the rest from reference TRBV7-3 and TRBJ2-3 gives the full variable domain: GAGVSQTPSNKVTEKGKYVELRCDPISGHTALYWYRQSLGQGPEFLIYFQGTGAADDSGLPNDRFFAVRPEGSVSTLKIQRTERGDSAVYLCASSFTSGSADTQYFGPGTRLTVL.

This clone was picked up a small number of times. The chain couples TRBV5-1 to TRBJ1-5, with 11 bases identical to TRBD1. The CDR3 is 18 residues long. Germline CDR1 and CDR2: SGHRS and YFSETQ. V shed 4 bases, J shed 2 bases, and the junction held 11 bases outside the gene matches. The DNA of the CDR3 is TGCGCCAGCAGCCCCGGACAGGGGGCCGGGGTCGGCAATCAGCCCCAGCATTTT. It codes for CASSPGQGAGVGNQPQHF.

V is TRBV7-3 and J is TRBJ2-3, with TRBD1 matching 8 bases. V lost 5 bases and J lost 2; bases outside the gene matches: 6. The CDR3 spans 15 residues. Germline CDR1 is SGHTA and CDR2 is FQGTGA. In nucleotides, the CDR3 is TGTGCCAGCAGCCGACAGGGGAGAAACACAGATACGCAGTATTTT. Its protein product is CASSRQGRNTDTQYF.

This clone was observed a handful of times. This chain uses TRBV6-5 with TRBJ2-3, with a possible D match to TRBD1 (5 bases). Germline V gene lookup returns CDR1 MNHEY and CDR2 SVGAGI. The CDR3 contains 14 residues. Trimming took off 8 bases at V and 4 bases at J, with 16 bases between the two ends. CDR3 coding DNA: TGTGCCAGCGTTGGGGCGCGTGGGGCAGATACGCAGTATTTT. Protein product: CASVGARGADTQYF.